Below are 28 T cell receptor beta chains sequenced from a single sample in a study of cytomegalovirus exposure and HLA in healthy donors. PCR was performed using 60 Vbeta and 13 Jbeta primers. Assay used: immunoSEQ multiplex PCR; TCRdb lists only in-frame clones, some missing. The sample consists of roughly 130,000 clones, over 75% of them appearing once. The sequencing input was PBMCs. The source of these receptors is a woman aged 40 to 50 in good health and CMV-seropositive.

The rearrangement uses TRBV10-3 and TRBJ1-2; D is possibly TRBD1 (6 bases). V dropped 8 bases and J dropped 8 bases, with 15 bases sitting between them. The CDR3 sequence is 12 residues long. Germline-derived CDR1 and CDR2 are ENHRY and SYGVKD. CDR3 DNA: TGTGCCATCGGACAGCTTGGGGGAGGCTACACCTTC. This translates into CAIGQLGGGYTF.

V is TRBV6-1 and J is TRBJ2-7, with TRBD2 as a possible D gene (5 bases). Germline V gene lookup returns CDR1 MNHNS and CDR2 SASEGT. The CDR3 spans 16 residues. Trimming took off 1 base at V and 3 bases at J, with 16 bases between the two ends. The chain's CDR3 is CASSEESLGLHYEQYF. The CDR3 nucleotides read TGTGCCAGCAGTGAAGAGTCCCTTGGACTTCACTACGAGCAGTACTTC.

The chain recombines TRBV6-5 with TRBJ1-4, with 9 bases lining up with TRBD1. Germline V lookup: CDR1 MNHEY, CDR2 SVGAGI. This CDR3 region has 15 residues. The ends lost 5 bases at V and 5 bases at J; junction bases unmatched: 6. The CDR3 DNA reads TGTGCCAGCAGTCCCCAAGGGACAGGGAATGAAAAACTGTTTTTT. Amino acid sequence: CASSPQGTGNEKLFF.

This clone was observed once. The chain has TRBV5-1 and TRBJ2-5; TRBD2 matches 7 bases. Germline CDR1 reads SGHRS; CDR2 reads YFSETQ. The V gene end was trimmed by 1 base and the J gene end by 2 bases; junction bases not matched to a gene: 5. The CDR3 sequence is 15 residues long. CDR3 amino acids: CASSLNSGQQETQYF. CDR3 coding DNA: TGCGCCAGCAGCTTGAATAGCGGGCAACAAGAGACCCAGTACTTC.

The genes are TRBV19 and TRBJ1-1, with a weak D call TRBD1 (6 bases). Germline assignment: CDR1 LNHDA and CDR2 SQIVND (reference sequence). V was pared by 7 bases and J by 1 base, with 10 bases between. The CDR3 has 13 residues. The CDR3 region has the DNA TGTGCCAGTAACGTCAGGGGGAACACTGAAGCTTTCTTT. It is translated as CASNVRGNTEAFF.

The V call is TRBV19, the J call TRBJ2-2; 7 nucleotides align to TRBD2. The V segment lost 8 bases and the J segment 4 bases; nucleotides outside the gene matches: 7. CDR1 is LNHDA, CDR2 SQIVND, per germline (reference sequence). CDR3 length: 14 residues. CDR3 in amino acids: CASLGLAVTGELFF. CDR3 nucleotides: TGTGCCAGTCTAGGGCTAGCGGTCACCGGGGAGCTGTTTTTT.

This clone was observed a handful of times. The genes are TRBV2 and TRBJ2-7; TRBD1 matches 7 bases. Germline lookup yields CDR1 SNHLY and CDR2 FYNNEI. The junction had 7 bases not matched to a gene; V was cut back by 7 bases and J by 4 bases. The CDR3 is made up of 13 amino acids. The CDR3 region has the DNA TGTGCCAGCAAAGAGGGGACAGATTACGAGCAGTACTTC. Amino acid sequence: CASKEGTDYEQYF.

CDR3 nucleotide sequence: TGCGCCAGCAGCCAAGTGTTCCGCGAAAACACTGAAGCTTTCTTT. Translated, it gives CASSQVFRENTEAFF. V and J are TRBV4-1 and TRBJ1-1, with D unclear. The CDR3 is 15 residues long. The germline V gene has CDR1 MGHRA and CDR2 YSYEKL. V lost 1 base and J 2 bases, leaving 11 bases between the germline ends.

CDR3 DNA: TGTGCCAGTAGTAGGACAGACTATGGCTACACCTTC. Residues: CASSRTDYGYTF. The V call is TRBV19, the J call TRBJ1-2; D may be TRBD1 (6 bases). V lost 4 bases, J lost 3 bases, and 6 bases lay in between. The CDR3 covers 12 residues. Germline CDR1 LNHDA, CDR2 SQIVND (reference sequence). Together with reference TRBV19 and TRBJ1-2, the CDR3 gives the full variable domain: DGGITQSPKYLFRKEGQNVTLSCEQNLNHDAMYWYRQDPGQGLRLIYYSQIVNDFQKGDIAEGYSVSREKKESFPLTVTSAQKNPTAFYLCASSRTDYGYTFGSGTRLTVV.

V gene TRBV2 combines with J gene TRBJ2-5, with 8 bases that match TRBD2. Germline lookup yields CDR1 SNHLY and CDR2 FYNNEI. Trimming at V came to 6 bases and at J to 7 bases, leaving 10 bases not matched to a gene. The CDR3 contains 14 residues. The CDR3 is CASRAKTSEGTQYF. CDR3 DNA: TGTGCCAGCAGAGCCAAGACTAGCGAGGGGACCCAGTACTTC.

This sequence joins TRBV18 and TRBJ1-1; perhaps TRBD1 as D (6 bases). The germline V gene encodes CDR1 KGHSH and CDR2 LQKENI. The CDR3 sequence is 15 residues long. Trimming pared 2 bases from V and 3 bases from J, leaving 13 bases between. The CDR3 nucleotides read TGTGCCAGCTCACCAAAAACAGGGTTTGACACTGAAGCTTTCTTT. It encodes CASSPKTGFDTEAFF.

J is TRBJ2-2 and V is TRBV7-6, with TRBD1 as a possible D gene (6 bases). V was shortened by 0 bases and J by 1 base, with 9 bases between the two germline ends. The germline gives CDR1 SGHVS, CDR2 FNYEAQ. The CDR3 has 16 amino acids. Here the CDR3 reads CASSLARQVNTGELFF. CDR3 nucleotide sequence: TGTGCCAGCAGCTTAGCCCGACAGGTGAACACCGGGGAGCTGTTTTTT.

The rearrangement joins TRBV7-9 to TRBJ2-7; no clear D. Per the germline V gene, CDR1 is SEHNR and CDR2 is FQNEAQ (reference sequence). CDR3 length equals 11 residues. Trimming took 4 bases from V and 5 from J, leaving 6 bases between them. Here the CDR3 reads CASSSSDEQYF. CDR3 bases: TGTGCCAGCAGCTCGAGCGACGAGCAGTACTTC.

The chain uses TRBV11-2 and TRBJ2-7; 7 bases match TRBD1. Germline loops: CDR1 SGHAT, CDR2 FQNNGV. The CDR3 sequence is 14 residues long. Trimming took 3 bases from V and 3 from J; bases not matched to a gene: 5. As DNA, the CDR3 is TGTGCCAGCAGCTTGGGACAGAGGGGCTACGAGCAGTACTTC. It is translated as CASSLGQRGYEQYF.

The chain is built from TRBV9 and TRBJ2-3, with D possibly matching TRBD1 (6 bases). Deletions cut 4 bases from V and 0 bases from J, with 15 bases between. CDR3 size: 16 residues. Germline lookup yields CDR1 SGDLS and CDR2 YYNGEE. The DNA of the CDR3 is TGTGCCAGCAGCCATTCCCCAGGGGCGAGCACAGATACGCAGTATTTT. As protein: CASSHSPGASTDTQYF.

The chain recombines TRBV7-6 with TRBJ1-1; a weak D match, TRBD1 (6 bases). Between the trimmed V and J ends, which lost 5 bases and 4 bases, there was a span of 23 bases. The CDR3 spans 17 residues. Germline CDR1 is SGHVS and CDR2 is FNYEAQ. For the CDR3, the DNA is TGTGCCAGCAGCCCCCAGCCTAGGCAAGTAGGGGGCACTGAAGCTTTCTTT. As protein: CASSPQPRQVGGTEAFF.

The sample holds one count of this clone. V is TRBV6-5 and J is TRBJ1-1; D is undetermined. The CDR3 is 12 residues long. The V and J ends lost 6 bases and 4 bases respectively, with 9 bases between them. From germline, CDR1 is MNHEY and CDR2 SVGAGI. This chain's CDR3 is CASRGAGTEAFF. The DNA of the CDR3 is TGTGCCAGCAGGGGCGCCGGCACTGAAGCTTTCTTT.

CDR3 nucleotide sequence: TGTGCCAGCAGTGGAACAGGGTACCTGAACTATGGCTACACCTTC. This codes for CASSGTGYLNYGYTF. This chain connects TRBV6-1 to TRBJ1-2; TRBD1 might be the D (6 bases). The CDR3 has 15 amino acids. Between the trimmed V and J ends, which lost 4 bases and 2 bases, there was a span of 14 bases. Per germline, CDR1 MNHNS and CDR2 SASEGT.

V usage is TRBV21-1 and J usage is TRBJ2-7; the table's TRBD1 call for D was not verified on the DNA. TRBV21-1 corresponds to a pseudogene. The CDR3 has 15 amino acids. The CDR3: CASSSVGHHSYEQYF. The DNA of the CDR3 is TGTGCCAGCAGCAGCGTTGGACATCACTCCTACGAGCAGTACTTC.

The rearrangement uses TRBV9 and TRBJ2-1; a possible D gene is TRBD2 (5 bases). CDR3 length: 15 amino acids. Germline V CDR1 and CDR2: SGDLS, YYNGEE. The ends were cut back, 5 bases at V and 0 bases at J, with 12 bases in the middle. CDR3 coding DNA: TGTGCCAGCAGTGCGGCCGGAGGCTCCTACAATGAGCAGTTCTTC. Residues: CASSAAGGSYNEQFF.

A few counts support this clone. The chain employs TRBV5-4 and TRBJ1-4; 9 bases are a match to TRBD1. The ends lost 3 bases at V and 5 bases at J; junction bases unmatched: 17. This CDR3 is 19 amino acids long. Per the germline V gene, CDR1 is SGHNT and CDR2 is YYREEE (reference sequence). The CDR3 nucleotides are TGTGCCAGCAGCTCTGAAACTCCGGGACAGGGAGGGTGGAATGAAAAACTGTTTTTT. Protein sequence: CASSSETPGQGGWNEKLFF.

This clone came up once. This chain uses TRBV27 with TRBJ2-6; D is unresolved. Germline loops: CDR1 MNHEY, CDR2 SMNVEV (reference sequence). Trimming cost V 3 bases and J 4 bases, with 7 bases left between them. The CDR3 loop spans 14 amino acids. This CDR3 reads CASSFGPGANVLTF. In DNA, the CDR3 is TGTGCCAGCAGTTTTGGCCCCGGGGCCAACGTCCTGACTTTC. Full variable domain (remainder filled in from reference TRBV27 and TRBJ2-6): EAQVTQNPRYLITVTGKKLTVTCSQNMNHEYMSWYRQDPGLGLRQIYYSMNVEVTDKGDVPEGYKVSRKEKRNFPLILESPSPNQTSLYFCASSFGPGANVLTFGAGSRLTVL.

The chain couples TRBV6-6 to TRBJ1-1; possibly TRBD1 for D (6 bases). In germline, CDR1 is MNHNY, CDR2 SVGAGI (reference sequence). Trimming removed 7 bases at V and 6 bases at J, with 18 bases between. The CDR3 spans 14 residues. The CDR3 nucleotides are TGTGCCAGCAACATACAGGGAGGGACGCCTGAAGCTTTCTTT. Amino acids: CASNIQGGTPEAFF.

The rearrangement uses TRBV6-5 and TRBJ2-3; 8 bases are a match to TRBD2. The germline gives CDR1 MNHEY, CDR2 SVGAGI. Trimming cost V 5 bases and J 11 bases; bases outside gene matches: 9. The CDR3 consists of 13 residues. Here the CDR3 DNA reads TGTGCCAGCAGTAGCGGGGGCGAGAGCAAGCAGTATTTT. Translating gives CASSSGGESKQYF.

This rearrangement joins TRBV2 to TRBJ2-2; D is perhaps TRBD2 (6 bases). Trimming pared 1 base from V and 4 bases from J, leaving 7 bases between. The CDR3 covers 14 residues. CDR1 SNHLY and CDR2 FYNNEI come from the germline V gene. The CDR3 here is CASSEGLVTGELFF. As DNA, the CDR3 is TGTGCCAGCAGTGAAGGACTAGTCACCGGGGAGCTGTTTTTT.

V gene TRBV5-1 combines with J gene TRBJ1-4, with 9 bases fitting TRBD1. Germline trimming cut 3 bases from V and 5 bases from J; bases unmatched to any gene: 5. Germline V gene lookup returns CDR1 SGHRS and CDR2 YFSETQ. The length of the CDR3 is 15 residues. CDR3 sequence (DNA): TGCGCCAGCAGCTCGACGACAGGGGGGAATGAAAAACTGTTTTTT. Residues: CASSSTTGGNEKLFF.

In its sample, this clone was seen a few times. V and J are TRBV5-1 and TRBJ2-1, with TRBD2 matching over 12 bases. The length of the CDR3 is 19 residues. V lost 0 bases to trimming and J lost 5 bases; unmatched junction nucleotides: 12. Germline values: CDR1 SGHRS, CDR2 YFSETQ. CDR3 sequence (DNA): TGCGCCAGCAGCTTGGCGACCAGACTAGCGGGAGTTAAGGACAATGAGCAGTTCTTC. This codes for CASSLATRLAGVKDNEQFF.

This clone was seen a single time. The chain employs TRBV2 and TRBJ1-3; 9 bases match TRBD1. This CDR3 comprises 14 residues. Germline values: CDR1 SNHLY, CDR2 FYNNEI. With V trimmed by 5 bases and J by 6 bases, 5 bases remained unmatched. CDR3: CASSLGQGVNTIYF. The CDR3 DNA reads TGTGCCAGCAGTCTGGGACAGGGAGTAAACACCATATATTTT.